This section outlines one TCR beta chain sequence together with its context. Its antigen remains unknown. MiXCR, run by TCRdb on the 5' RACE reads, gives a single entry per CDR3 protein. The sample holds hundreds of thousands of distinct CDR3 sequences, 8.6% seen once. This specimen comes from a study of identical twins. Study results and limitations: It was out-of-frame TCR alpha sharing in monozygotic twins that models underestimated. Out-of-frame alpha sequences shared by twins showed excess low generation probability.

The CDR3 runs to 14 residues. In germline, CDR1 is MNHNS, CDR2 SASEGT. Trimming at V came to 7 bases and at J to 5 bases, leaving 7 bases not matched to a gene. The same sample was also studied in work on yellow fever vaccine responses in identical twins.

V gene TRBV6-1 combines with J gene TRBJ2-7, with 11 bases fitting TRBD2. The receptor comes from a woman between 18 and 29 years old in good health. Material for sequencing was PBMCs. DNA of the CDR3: TGTGCCAGCAAACTAGCGGGAGTTGAGAACGAGCAGTACTTC. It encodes CASKLAGVENEQYF.